These T cell receptor beta chains were read from a single sample in a study of cytomegalovirus exposure and HLA in healthy donors. The repertoire was sequenced with immunoSEQ multiplex PCR; TCRdb's copy has only in-frame clones and lacks some. The sample has more than 250,000 clones, roughly 90% seen once; the top ten hold roughly 2.1%. The sample comprised PBMCs. Receptors were obtained from a woman younger than 30 in good health and CMV-seronegative. CDR3s include the opening cysteine and the closing phenylalanine or tryptophan. The D gene is left open where the match is weak. Clone size appears in some rows only: once, few, many, or a class for an expanded clone.

v_call	j_call	d_call	clone_size	cdr3_aa	cdr3_nt
TRBV5-1	TRBJ1-1	NA	NA	CASSLTGWVNYGTEAFF	TGCGCCAGCAGCTTGACAGGGTGGGTAAATTATGGCACTGAAGCTTTCTTT
TRBV6-4	TRBJ2-5	NA	once	CASSAVAGAGETQYF	TGTGCCAGCAGTGCTGTGGCGGGGGCGGGAGAGACCCAGTACTTC
TRBV19	TRBJ1-1	NA	few	CASSIQLSRTEAFF	TGTGCCAGTAGTATTCAGCTGTCTAGGACTGAAGCTTTCTTT
TRBV5-4	TRBJ2-5	TRBD2	NA	CASSLRTSGGRETQYF	TGTGCCAGCAGCCTCCGGACTAGCGGGGGCCGGGAGACCCAGTACTTC
TRBV6-1	TRBJ2-7	NA	few	CATSRREGNEQYF	TGTGCCACCTCAAGGAGAGAGGGAAACGAGCAGTACTTC
TRBV11-3	TRBJ1-1	NA	NA	CASSPRRGMNTEAFF	TGTGCCAGCAGCCCCCGGCGGGGCATGAACACTGAAGCTTTCTTT
TRBV6-1	TRBJ2-6	NA	once	CASRRPISGANVLTF	TGTGCCAGCAGGCGGCCGATCTCTGGGGCCAACGTCCTGACTTTC
TRBV19	TRBJ2-7	TRBD1	NA	CASSLKDRGTSNYEQYF	TGTGCCAGTAGTCTGAAAGACAGGGGTACCTCGAACTACGAGCAGTACTTC
TRBV11-1	TRBJ2-5	NA	NA	CASSPNVRGSRETQYF	TGTGCCAGCAGCCCTAACGTACGGGGGTCCAGGGAGACCCAGTACTTC
TRBV13	TRBJ2-7	TRBD1	few	CASSLSNRGTYEQYF	TGTGCCAGCAGCTTATCGAACAGGGGAACCTACGAGCAGTACTTC
TRBV5-1	TRBJ2-3	NA	NA	CASGTLSTDTQYF	TGCGCCAGCGGGACTCTTAGCACAGATACGCAGTATTTT
TRBV9	TRBJ2-5	TRBD2	NA	CASSAGLAGAKETQYF	TGTGCCAGCAGCGCGGGACTAGCGGGGGCCAAAGAGACCCAGTACTTC
TRBV30	TRBJ1-3	NA	few	CAWRQDSGNTIYF	TGTGCCTGGAGGCAGGATTCTGGAAACACCATATATTTT
TRBV19	TRBJ1-6	NA	NA	CASSILGPGSYNSPLHF	TGTGCCAGTAGTATTCTGGGCCCGGGATCCTATAATTCACCCCTCCACTTT
TRBV18	TRBJ2-1	NA	NA	CASSPRTDYNEQFF	TGTGCCAGCTCACCCAGGACTGACTACAATGAGCAGTTCTTC
TRBV18	TRBJ2-2	NA	NA	CASSPGTSGELFF	TGTGCCAGCTCACCCGGGACAAGCGGGGAGCTGTTTTTT
TRBV19	TRBJ2-1	NA	NA	CASSPPWGDEQFF	TGTGCCAGTAGTCCCCCTTGGGGCGATGAGCAGTTCTTC
TRBV19	TRBJ2-7	NA	NA	CASIGRSPYEQYF	TGTGCCAGTATAGGGAGGAGTCCCTACGAGCAGTACTTC
TRBV5-4	TRBJ1-6	NA	NA	CASSLSTGSSYNSPLHF	TGTGCCAGCAGCTTGTCGACAGGCAGCTCCTATAATTCACCCCTCCACTTT
TRBV7-9	TRBJ1-4	NA	NA	CASSLDVGGEKLFF	TGTGCCAGCAGCTTAGACGTTGGGGGGGAAAAACTGTTTTTT
TRBV20-1	TRBJ1-2	NA	once	CSARQGYGYTF	TGCAGTGCTAGACAGGGGTATGGCTACACCTTC
TRBV7-9	TRBJ2-2	NA	NA	CASSQGTTGELFF	TGTGCCAGCAGCCAGGGCACCACCGGGGAGCTGTTTTTT
TRBV7-2	TRBJ2-5	TRBD1	NA	CASSTPGTGGETQYF	TGTGCCAGCAGCACGCCCGGGACAGGGGGAGAGACCCAGTACTTC
TRBV19	TRBJ1-5	TRBD1	NA	CASHPRDRGTHQPQHF	TGTGCCAGCCACCCCCGGGACAGGGGTACCCATCAGCCCCAGCATTTT
TRBV18	TRBJ1-6	TRBD1	NA	CASSIEQGHSPLHF	TGTGCCAGCTCAATTGAACAGGGGCATTCACCCCTCCACTTT
TRBV29-1	TRBJ2-1	TRBD2	NA	CSARGDEYNEQFF	TGCAGCGCTCGGGGGGACGAGTACAATGAGCAGTTCTTC
TRBV27	TRBJ2-7	NA	NA	CASGWTAYEQYF	TGTGCCAGCGGATGGACAGCCTACGAGCAGTACTTC
TRBV6-6	TRBJ2-2	NA	NA	CASSYSGAVTGELFF	TGTGCCAGCAGTTACTCGGGGGCCGTCACCGGGGAGCTGTTTTTT
TRBV27	TRBJ1-6	TRBD1	NA	CASSGQGINSPLHF	TGTGCCAGCTCGGGACAGGGAATTAATTCACCCCTCCACTTT
TRBV5-6	TRBJ1-3	TRBD1	NA	CASSRTTPQGNRGNTIYF	TGTGCCAGCAGCCGTACCACGCCACAGGGGAACAGGGGAAACACCATATATTTT
TRBV6-5	TRBJ2-3	NA	NA	CASRGSTDTQCF	TGTGCCAGCCGGGGGAGCACAGATACGCAGTGTTTT
TRBV11-2	TRBJ2-2	TRBD2	once	CASSLDPAGGPSPGELFF	TGTGCCAGCAGCTTAGATCCGGCGGGGGGGCCCTCCCCCGGGGAGCTGTTTTTT
TRBV6-5	TRBJ2-7	TRBD2	NA	CASSWTSTHEQYF	TGTGCCAGCAGCTGGACTAGCACCCACGAGCAGTACTTC
TRBV11-2	TRBJ2-1	NA	NA	CASSWNRDHNEQFF	TGTGCCAGCAGCTGGAACAGGGATCACAATGAGCAGTTCTTC
TRBV5-6	TRBJ2-7	NA	NA	CASSLSIAAGLQQYF	TGTGCCAGCAGCTTGTCGATCGCGGCAGGGCTTCAGCAGTACTTC
TRBV7-9	TRBJ1-4	TRBD1	few	CASSSEQGRTNEKLFF	TGTGCCAGCAGCTCGGAACAGGGGCGGACTAATGAAAAACTGTTTTTT
TRBV18	TRBJ1-1	NA	NA	CASSPPRQQGPEAFF	TGTGCCAGCTCACCACCACGGCAACAGGGACCTGAAGCTTTCTTT
TRBV6-5	TRBJ2-7	NA	NA	CASSYGPLESYEQYF	TGTGCCAGCAGTTACGGGCCACTGGAATCCTACGAGCAGTACTTC
TRBV18	TRBJ2-5	NA	NA	CASSLERLTQYF	TGTGCCAGCTCACTGGAGCGGTTGACCCAGTACTTC
TRBV19	TRBJ2-7	NA	NA	CASRPLQGLSSYEQYF	TGTGCCAGTAGGCCGCTGCAGGGCCTGAGCTCCTACGAGCAGTACTTC
TRBV6-6	TRBJ1-1	NA	NA	CASSYKLGDTEAFF	TGTGCCAGCAGTTACAAGTTAGGGGACACTGAAGCTTTCTTT
TRBV5-1	TRBJ1-6	NA	NA	CASNALGASDGSPLHF	TGCGCCAGCAACGCTCTTGGGGCTTCAGATGGTTCACCCCTCCACTTT
TRBV7-3	TRBJ2-5	TRBD2	NA	CASSAGTAGTIETQYF	TGTGCCAGCAGCGCGGGAACAGCGGGGACTATAGAGACCCAGTACTTC
TRBV7-3	TRBJ1-1	TRBD1	NA	CASRQGSEAFF	TGTGCCAGCCGACAGGGTTCTGAAGCTTTCTTT
TRBV7-9	TRBJ1-5	TRBD1	NA	CASSPGGTWPQHF	TGTGCCAGCAGCCCAGGGGGAACTTGGCCCCAGCATTTT
TRBV9	TRBJ1-1	NA	NA	CASSVGVKGGAAFF	TGTGCCAGCAGCGTAGGGGTAAAGGGAGGGGCGGCTTTCTTT
TRBV9	TRBJ2-5	TRBD2	NA	CASSLGLAETQYF	TGTGCCAGCAGCTTGGGACTAGCTGAGACCCAGTACTTC
TRBV4-1	TRBJ2-2	NA	NA	CASSPLRSTNTGELFF	TGCGCCAGCAGTCCACTCCGATCGACGAACACCGGGGAGCTGTTTTTT
TRBV19	TRBJ1-6	NA	once	CASSVNPGNSPLHF	TGTGCCAGTAGTGTCAACCCCGGGAATTCACCCCTCCACTTT
TRBV2	TRBJ2-7	TRBD2	NA	CASSEGLAGAYEQYF	TGTGCCAGCAGTGAAGGGCTAGCGGGGGCCTACGAGCAGTACTTC
TRBV4-1	TRBJ1-1	TRBD1	NA	CASSLRTGSWNTEAFF	TGCGCCAGCAGCCTTCGGACAGGCAGCTGGAACACTGAAGCTTTCTTT
TRBV18	TRBJ2-3	TRBD2	NA	CASSLPWRGDSDTQYF	TGTGCCAGCTCACTCCCGTGGCGGGGGGACTCAGATACGCAGTATTTT